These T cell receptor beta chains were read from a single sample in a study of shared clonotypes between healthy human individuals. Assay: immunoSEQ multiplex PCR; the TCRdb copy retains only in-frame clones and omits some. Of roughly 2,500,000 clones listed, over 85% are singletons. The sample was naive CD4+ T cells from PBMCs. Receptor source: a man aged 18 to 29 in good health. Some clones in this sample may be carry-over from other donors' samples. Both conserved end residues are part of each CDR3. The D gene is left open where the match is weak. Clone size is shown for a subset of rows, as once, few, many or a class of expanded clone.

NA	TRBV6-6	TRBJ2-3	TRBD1	CASTLRDRGLTDTQYF	TGTGCCAGCACCCTAAGGGACAGGGGACTCACAGATACGCAGTATTTT
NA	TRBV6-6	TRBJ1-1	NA	CASSYPGRIEAFF	TGTGCCAGCAGTTACCCCGGACGGATTGAAGCTTTCTTT
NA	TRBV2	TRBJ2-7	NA	CASSEGIYEQYF	TGTGCCAGCAGTGAGGGGATCTACGAGCAGTACTTC
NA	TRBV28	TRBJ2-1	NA	CASSLETLSYNEQFF	TGTGCCAGCAGTTTGGAGACTTTAAGCTACAATGAGCAGTTCTTC
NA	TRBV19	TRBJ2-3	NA	CASSIGAGRTDTQYF	TGTGCCAGTAGTATAGGAGCGGGTAGGACAGATACGCAGTATTTT
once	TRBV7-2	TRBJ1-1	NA	CASSLAPLPGTEAFF	TGTGCCAGCAGCTTAGCTCCTCTTCCTGGCACTGAAGCTTTCTTT
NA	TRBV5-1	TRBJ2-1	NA	CASRSTILAVDNEQFF	TGCGCCAGCAGATCAACCATACTTGCTGTTGACAATGAGCAGTTCTTC
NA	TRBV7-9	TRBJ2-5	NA	CASSFFTDRRETQYF	TGTGCCAGCAGCTTTTTCACCGACAGAAGGGAGACCCAGTACTTC
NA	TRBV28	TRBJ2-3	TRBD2	CASILRGLAGERLYF	TGTGCTAGCATCCTCAGGGGACTAGCGGGTGAAAGATTGTATTTT
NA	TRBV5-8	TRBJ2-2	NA	CASSQPTGRRAELFF	TGTGCCAGCAGCCAGCCAACAGGGCGTCGGGCAGAGCTGTTTTTT
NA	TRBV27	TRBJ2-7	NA	CASSQFEGYEQYF	TGTGCCAGCAGTCAATTCGAGGGGTACGAGCAGTACTTC
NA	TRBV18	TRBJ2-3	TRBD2	CASSPTGGRDTQYF	TGTGCCAGCTCACCAACGGGCGGGAGGGATACGCAGTATTTT
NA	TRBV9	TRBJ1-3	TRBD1	CASSVSPGQVRDTIYF	TGTGCCAGCAGCGTTAGCCCGGGACAGGTCCGGGACACCATATATTTT
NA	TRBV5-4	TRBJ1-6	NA	CASSLPERNSPLHF	TGTGCCAGCAGCTTACCCGAGAGAAATTCACCCCTCCACTTT
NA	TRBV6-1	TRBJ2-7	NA	CASSEPRRGSEQYF	TGTGCCAGCAGCGAACCAAGGAGGGGGAGCGAGCAGTACTTC
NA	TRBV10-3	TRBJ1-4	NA	CAISDSTGPNEKLFF	TGTGCCATCAGTGACTCGACAGGCCCTAATGAAAAACTGTTTTTT
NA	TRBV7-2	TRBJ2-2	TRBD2	CASSSLAGTRTGELFF	TGTGCCAGCAGTTCCTTAGCGGGAACGCGCACCGGGGAGCTGTTTTTT
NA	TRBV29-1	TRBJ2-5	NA	CSVVITRTGPEAQYF	TGCAGCGTCGTTATAACACGGACGGGACCGGAGGCCCAGTACTTC
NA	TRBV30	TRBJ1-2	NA	CAWSWQGYGYTF	TGTGCCTGGAGTTGGCAGGGCTATGGCTACACCTTC
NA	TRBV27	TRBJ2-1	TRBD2	CASSATSGSYNEQFF	TGTGCCAGCAGTGCGACTAGCGGGAGTTACAATGAGCAGTTCTTC
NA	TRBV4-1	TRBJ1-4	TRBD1	CASSLEIGTGDEKLFF	TGCGCCAGCAGCCTAGAAATCGGGACAGGGGATGAAAAACTGTTTTTT
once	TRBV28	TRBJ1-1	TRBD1	CASSLRGGTGHTEAFF	TGTGCCAGCAGTTTACGAGGTGGGACAGGGCACACTGAAGCTTTCTTT